Listed below are T cell receptor beta chains from one sample, sequenced in a study of response to subunit inactivated influenza vaccine. Via MiXCR, TCRdb re-called the RT-PCR reads, giving one row per CDR3 protein. The repertoire holds under 200,000 distinct CDR3 sequences, with roughly a tenth as singletons. The sequencing used CD8+ T cells sorted from PBMCs, collected approximately 25 months after vaccination. These receptors originate from a man between 45 and 75 years old who received an inactivated influenza vaccine. Both conserved end residues are trimmed from each CDR3.

j_call	v_call	cdr3_aa
TRBJ2-1	TRBV3-1	ASSQARGLSYNEQF
TRBJ2-1	TRBV4-3	ASSQALGSSYNEQF
TRBJ2-1	TRBV7-9	ASSLVGENEQF
TRBJ2-1	TRBV4-3	ASSQDQAGVYNEQF
TRBJ2-4	TRBV11-2	ASSSITGWEKTTQY
TRBJ2-4	TRBV20-1	CAADGQGDKNIQY
TRBJ2-2	TRBV24-1	ATGWGTGNTGELF
TRBJ2-3	TRBV7-2	ASSLGRARTDTQY
TRBJ2-5	TRBV18	ASSPPSYRDRVETQY
TRBJ2-5	TRBV6-1	ASSEAVPGQGGETQY
TRBJ2-5	TRBV29-1	SVEPPGVTSGGEYQETQY
TRBJ2-1	TRBV4-3	ASSEGQLSYNEQF
TRBJ2-3	TRBV9	ASSVAGPSADTQY
TRBJ2-1	TRBV4-1	ASSQEDAAISSYNEQF
TRBJ1-2	TRBV2	ASTRNAVNYGYT
TRBJ2-1	TRBV4-1	ASNTGGLSSYNEQF
TRBJ2-1	TRBV6-2/TRBV6-3	ASSDPTGARSEQF
TRBJ1-2	TRBV15	ATSTQGANYGYT
TRBJ2-7	TRBV28	ASSYGTDAYEQY
TRBJ2-1	TRBV5-1	ASSLEAANEQF
TRBJ2-1	TRBV30	AWSAGLGKNEQF
TRBJ2-7	TRBV29-1	SVEDPDRDKLPYEQY
TRBJ1-4	TRBV25-1	ATRYGEKLF
TRBJ2-3	TRBV4-1	ASSQPPMGPESTDTQY
TRBJ1-1	TRBV5-6	ASTVGGRNTEAF
TRBJ1-4	TRBV30	AWTGRNEKLF
TRBJ1-1	TRBV7-9	ASSLAQAGGTEAF
TRBJ2-1	TRBV7-9	ASSSQSPGTSYPEQF
TRBJ1-5	TRBV6-2/TRBV6-3	ASGPMQPQH
TRBJ1-1	TRBV20-1	SARGQGAMGAF
TRBJ2-1	TRBV4-3	ASSQDLRTGDEQF
TRBJ2-7	TRBV27	ASSPFGQGGDEQY
TRBJ1-4	TRBV6-1	ASSEAGGGWEKLF
TRBJ2-1	TRBV5-1	ASRGGGAPNEQF
TRBJ2-5	TRBV12-3/TRBV12-4	ASSLAATQY
TRBJ2-1	TRBV5-6	ASSLFRNEQF
TRBJ2-1	TRBV11-2	ASSLGYSLAGQKGDEQF
TRBJ2-1	TRBV20-1	SASTSDSYNEQF
TRBJ2-1	TRBV29-1	SVPHPGRKYNEQF
TRBJ2-3	TRBV19	ASSPDHFRPEYTDTQY
TRBJ2-1	TRBV7-9	ASSRRQTHEQF
TRBJ1-5	TRBV12-3/TRBV12-4	ASNPDGGDQPQH
TRBJ1-1	TRBV24-1	ATSDSSMNTEAF
TRBJ1-5	TRBV7-2	ASSPTGSSNQPQH
TRBJ1-1	TRBV5-1	ASSIGQGANTEAF
TRBJ2-7	TRBV30	AWSPAGYEQY
TRBJ2-1	TRBV5-1	ASSPPRDRAYNEQF
TRBJ1-5	TRBV12-3/TRBV12-4	ASSLTDSNQPQH
TRBJ2-1	TRBV30	ACLGRLYNEQF